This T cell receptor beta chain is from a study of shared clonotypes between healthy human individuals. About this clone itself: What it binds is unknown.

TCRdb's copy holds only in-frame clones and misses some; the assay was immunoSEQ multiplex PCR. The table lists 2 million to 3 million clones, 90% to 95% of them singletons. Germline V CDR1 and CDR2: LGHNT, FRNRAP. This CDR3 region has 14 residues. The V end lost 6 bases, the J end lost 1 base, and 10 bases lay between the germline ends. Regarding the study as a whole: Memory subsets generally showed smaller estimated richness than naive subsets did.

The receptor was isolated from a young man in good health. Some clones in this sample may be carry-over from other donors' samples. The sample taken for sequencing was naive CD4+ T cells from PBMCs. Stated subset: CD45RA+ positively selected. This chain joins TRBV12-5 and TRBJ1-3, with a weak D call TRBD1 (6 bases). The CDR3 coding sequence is TGTGCTAGTGGCGAGGGGGTTTCTGGAAACACCATATATTTT. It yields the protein CASGEGVSGNTIYF.